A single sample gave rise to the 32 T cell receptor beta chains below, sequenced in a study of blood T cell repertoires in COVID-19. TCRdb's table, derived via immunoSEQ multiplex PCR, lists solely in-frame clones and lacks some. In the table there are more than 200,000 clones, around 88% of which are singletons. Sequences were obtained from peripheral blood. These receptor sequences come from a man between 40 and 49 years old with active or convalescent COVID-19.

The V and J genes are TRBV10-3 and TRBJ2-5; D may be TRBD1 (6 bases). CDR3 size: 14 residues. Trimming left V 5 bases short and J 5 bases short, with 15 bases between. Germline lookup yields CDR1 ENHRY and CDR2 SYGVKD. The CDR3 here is CAISYSTGKETQYF. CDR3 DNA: TGTGCCATCAGTTACTCAACAGGGAAGGAGACCCAGTACTTC.

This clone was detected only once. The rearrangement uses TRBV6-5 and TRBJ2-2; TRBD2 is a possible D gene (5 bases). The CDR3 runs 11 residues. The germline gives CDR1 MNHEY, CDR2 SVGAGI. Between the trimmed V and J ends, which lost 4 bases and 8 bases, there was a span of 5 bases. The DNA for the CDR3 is TGTGCCAGCAGTTGGGAGGGGGAGCTGTTTTTT. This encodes CASSWEGELFF.

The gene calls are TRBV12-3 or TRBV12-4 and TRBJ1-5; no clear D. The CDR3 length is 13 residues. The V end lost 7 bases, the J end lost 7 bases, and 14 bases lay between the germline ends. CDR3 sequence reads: CASNRVPSQPQHF. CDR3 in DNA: TGTGCCAGCAACCGGGTCCCGAGCCAGCCCCAGCATTTT.

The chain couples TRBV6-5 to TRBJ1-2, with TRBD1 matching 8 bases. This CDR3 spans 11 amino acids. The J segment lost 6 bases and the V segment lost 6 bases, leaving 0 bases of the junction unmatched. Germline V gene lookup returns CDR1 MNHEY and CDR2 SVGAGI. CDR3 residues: CASRDRDGYTF. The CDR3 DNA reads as TGTGCCAGCAGGGACAGGGATGGCTACACCTTC.

CDR3 protein: CASSDWTLNTEAFF. In nucleotides, the CDR3 is TGTGCCAGCAGCGACTGGACACTCAACACTGAAGCTTTCTTT. The genes are TRBV6-5 and TRBJ1-1; D is possibly TRBD1 (5 bases). This CDR3 comprises 14 residues. The V and J ends lost 6 bases and 2 bases respectively, with 13 bases between them. Germline V gene lookup returns CDR1 MNHEY and CDR2 SVGAGI.

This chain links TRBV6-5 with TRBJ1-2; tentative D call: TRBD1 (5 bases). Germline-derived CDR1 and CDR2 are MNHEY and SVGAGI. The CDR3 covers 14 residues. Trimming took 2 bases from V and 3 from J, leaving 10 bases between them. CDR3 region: CASSYQGSDYGYTF. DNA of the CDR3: TGTGCCAGCAGTTACCAGGGCTCGGACTATGGCTACACCTTC.

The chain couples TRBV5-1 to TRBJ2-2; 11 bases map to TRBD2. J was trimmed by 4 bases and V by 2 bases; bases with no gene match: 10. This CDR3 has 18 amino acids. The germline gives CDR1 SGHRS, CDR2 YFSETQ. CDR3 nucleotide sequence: TGCGCCAGCAGCTTCCCTCCCACTAGCGGGGGACTCACCGGGGAGCTGTTTTTT. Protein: CASSFPPTSGGLTGELFF.

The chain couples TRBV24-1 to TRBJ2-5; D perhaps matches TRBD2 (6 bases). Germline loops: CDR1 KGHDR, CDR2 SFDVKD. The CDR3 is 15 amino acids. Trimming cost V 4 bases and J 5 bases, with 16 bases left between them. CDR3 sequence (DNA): TGTGCCACCAGTGACCCGGGACTCTCGGACGAGACCCAGTACTTC. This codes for CATSDPGLSDETQYF.

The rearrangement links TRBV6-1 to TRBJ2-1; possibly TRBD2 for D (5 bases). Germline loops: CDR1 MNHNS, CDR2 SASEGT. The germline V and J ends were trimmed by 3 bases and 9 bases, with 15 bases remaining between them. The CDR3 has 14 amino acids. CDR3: CASSDVGAQVEQFF. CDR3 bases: TGTGCCAGCAGTGATGTGGGAGCTCAGGTTGAGCAGTTCTTC.

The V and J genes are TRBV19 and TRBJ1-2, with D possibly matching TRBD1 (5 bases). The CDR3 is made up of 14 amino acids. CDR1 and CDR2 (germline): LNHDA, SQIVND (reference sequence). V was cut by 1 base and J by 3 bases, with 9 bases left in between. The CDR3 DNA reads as TGTGCCAGTAGTATAGTCCGGGGGGACTATGGCTACACCTTC. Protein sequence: CASSIVRGDYGYTF.

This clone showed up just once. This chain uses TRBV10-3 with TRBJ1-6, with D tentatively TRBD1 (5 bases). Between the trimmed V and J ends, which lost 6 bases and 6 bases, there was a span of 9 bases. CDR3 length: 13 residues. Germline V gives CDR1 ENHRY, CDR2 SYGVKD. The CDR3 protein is CAISAGVNSPLHF. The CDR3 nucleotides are TGTGCCATCAGCGCGGGGGTTAATTCACCCCTCCACTTT.

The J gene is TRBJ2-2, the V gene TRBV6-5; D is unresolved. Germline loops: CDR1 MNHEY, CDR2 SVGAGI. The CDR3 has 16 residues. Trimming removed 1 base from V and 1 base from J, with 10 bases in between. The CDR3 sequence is CASSYWPGLNTGELFF. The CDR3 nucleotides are TGTGCCAGCAGTTACTGGCCTGGCCTGAACACCGGGGAGCTGTTTTTT.

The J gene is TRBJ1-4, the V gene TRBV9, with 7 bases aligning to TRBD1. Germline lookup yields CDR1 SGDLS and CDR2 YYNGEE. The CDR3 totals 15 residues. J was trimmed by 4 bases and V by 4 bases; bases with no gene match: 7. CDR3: CASSPRDSLNEKLFF. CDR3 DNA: TGTGCCAGCAGCCCGAGGGACAGCCTTAATGAAAAACTGTTTTTT. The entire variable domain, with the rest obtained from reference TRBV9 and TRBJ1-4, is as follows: DSGVTQTPKHLITATGQRVTLRCSPRSGDLSVYWYQQSLDQGLQFLIQYYNGEERAKGNILERFSAQQFPDLHSELNLSSLELGDSALYFCASSPRDSLNEKLFFGSGTQLSVL.

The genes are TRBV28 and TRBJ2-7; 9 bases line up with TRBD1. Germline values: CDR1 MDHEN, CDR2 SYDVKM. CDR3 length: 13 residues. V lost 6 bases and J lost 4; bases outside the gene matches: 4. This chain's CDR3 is CASRGTGSYEQYF. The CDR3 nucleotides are TGTGCCAGCAGGGGGACAGGGTCTTACGAGCAGTACTTC.

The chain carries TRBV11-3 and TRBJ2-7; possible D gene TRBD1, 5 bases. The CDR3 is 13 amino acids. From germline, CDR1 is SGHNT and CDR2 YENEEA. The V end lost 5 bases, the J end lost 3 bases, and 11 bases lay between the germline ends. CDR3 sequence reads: CASSRPGNYEQYF. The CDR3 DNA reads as TGTGCCAGCAGCAGGCCAGGGAACTACGAGCAGTACTTC.

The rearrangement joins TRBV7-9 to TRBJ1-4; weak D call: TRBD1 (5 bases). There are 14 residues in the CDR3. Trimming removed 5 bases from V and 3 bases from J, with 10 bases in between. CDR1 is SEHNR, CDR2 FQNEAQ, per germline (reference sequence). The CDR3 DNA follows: TGTGCCAGCAGCGTGCCGGGGGCTAATGAAAAACTGTTTTTT. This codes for CASSVPGANEKLFF.

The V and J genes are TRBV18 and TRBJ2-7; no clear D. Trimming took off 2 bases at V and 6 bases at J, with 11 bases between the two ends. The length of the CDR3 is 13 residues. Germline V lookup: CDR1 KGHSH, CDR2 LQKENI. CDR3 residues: CASSPTGMVEQYF. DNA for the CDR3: TGTGCCAGCTCACCAACGGGTATGGTCGAGCAGTACTTC.

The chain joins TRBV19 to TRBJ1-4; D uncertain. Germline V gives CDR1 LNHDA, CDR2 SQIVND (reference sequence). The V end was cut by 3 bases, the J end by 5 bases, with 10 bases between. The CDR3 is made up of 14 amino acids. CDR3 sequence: CASSMLLSNEKLFF. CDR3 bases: TGTGCCAGTAGTATGCTCCTATCAAATGAAAAACTGTTTTTT.

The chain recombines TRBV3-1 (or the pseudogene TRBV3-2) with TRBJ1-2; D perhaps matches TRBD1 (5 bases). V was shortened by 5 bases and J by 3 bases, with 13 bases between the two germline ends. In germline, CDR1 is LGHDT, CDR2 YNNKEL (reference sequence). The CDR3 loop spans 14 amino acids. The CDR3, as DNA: TGTGCCAGCAGCTTCTCAGGACAAGACTATGGCTACACCTTC. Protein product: CASSFSGQDYGYTF.

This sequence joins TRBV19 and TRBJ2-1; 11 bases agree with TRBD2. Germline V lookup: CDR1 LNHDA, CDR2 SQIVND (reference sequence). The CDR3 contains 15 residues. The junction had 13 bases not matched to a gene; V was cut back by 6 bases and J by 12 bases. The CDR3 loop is CASRAIAGGLVGQFF. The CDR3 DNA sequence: TGTGCCAGTAGGGCGATAGCGGGGGGGCTAGTCGGGCAGTTCTTC.

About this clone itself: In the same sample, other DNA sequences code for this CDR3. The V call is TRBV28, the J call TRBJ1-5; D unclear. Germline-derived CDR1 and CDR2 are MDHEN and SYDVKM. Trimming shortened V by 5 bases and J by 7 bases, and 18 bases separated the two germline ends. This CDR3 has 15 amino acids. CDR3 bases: TGTGCCAGCAGTCTGCAAGATTTCGTCGGGCAGCCCCAGCATTTT. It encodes CASSLQDFVGQPQHF.

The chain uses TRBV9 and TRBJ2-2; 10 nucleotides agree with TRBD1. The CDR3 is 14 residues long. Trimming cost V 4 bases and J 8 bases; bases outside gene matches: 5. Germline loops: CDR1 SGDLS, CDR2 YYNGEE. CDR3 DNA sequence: TGTGCCAGCAGCTTGACAGGGGGCGCGGGGGAGCTGTTTTTT. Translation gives CASSLTGGAGELFF.

Written as DNA, the CDR3 is TGCGCCAGCAGCTTCCAAAGCGGGGGGGCGTCAGATACGCAGTATTTT. As protein: CASSFQSGGASDTQYF. V usage is TRBV5-1 and J usage is TRBJ2-3; 10 bases line up with TRBD2. CDR3 length: 16 amino acids. V lost 2 bases to trimming and J lost 4 bases; unmatched junction nucleotides: 7. CDR1 is SGHRS and CDR2 is YFSETQ in the germline V gene.

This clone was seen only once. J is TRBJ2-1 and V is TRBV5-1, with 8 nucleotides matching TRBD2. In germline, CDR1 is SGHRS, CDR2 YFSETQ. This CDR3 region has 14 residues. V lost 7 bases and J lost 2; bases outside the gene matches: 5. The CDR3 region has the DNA TGCGCCAGCCAACTAGCGGAAGCCTACAATGAGCAGTTCTTC. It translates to CASQLAEAYNEQFF.

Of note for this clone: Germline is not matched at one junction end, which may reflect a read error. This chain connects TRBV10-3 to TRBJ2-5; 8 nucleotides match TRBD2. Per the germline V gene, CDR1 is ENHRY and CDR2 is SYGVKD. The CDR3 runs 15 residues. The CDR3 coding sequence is TGTGCGATCAATCACAGCCCGGGGGGGCGAGAGACCCAGTACTTC. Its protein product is CAINHSPGGRETQYF.

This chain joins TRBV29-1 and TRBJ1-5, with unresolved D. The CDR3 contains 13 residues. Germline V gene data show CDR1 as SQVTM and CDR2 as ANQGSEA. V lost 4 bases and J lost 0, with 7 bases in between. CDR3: CSVADYSNQPQHF. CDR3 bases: TGCAGCGTTGCAGACTATAGCAATCAGCCCCAGCATTTT.

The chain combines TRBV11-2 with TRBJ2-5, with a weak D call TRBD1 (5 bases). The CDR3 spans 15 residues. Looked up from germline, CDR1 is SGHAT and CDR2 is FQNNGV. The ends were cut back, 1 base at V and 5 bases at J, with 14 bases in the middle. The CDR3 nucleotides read TGTGCCAGCAGCTTAGCTGATCAGGGTCGCGAGACCCAGTACTTC. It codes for CASSLADQGRETQYF.

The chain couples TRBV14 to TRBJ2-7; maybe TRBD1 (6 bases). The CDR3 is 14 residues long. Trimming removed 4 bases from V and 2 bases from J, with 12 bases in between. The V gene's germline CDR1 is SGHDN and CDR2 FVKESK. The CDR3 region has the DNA TGTGCCAGCAGCCCAGGGGAGTTCGCCTACGAGCAGTACTTC. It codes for CASSPGEFAYEQYF.

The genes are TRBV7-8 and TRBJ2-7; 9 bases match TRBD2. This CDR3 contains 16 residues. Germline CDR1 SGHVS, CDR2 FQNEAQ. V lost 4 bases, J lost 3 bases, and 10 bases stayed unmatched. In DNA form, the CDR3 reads TGTGCCAGCAGCTCCGATTTGACTAGCGGTCACTACGAGCAGTACTTC. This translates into CASSSDLTSGHYEQYF.

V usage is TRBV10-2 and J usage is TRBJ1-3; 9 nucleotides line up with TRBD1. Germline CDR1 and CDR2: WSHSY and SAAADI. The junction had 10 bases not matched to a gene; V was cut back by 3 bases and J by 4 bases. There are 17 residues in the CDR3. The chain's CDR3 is CASSEIQRTGDGNTIYF. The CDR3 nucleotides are TGCGCCAGCAGTGAAATTCAGAGGACAGGGGACGGAAACACCATATATTTT.

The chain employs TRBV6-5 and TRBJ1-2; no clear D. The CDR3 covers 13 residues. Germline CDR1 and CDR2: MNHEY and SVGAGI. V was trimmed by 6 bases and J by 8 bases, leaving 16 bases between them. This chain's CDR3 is CASSLTGLRGYTF. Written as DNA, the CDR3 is TGTGCCAGCAGCTTGACGGGTTTAAGAGGCTACACCTTC.

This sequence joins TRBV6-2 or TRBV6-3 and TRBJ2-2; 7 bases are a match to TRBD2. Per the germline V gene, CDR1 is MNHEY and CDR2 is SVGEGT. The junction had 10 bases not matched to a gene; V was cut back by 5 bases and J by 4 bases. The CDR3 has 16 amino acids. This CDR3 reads CASSARLALGTGELFF. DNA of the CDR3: TGTGCCAGCAGTGCCAGACTAGCTTTGGGCACCGGGGAGCTGTTTTTT.